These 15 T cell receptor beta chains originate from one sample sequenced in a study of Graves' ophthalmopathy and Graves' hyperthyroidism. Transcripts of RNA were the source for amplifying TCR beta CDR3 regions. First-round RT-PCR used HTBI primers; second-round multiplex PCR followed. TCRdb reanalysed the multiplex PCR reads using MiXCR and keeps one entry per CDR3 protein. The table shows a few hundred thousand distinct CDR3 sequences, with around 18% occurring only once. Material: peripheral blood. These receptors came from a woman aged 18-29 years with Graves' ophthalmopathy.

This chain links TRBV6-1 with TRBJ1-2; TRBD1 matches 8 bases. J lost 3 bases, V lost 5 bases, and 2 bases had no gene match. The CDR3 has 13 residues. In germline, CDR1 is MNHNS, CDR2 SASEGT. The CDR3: CASSQGADYGYTF. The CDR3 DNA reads TGTGCCAGCAGTCAGGGGGCGGACTATGGCTACACCTTC.

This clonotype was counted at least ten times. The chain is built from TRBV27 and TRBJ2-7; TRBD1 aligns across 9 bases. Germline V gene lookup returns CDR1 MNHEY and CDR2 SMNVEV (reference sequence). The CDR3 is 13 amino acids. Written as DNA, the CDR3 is TGTGCGGCCGGGACAGGGTTTTCCTACGAGCAGTACTTC. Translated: CAAGTGFSYEQYF.

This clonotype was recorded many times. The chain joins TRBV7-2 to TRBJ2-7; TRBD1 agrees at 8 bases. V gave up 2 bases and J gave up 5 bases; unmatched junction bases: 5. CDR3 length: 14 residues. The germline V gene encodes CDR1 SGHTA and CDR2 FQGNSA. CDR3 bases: TGTGCCAGCAGCTTACAGGGGGCTTTCGACGAGCAGTACTTC. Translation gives CASSLQGAFDEQYF.

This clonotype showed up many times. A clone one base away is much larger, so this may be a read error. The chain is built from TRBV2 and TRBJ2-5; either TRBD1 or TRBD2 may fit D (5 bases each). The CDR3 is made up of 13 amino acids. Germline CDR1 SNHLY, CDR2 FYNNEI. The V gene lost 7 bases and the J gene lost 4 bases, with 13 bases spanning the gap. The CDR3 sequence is CASITGTPETQYF. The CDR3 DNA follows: TGTGCCAGCATTACCGGGACCCCAGAGACCCAGTACTTC.

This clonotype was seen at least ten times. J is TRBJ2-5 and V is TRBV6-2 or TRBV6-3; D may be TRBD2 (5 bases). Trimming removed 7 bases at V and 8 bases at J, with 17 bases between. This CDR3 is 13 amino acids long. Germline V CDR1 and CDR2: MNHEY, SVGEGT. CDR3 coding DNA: TGTGCCAGCACAAGGAGCGGTATTTTAACCCAGTACTTC. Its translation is CASTRSGILTQYF.

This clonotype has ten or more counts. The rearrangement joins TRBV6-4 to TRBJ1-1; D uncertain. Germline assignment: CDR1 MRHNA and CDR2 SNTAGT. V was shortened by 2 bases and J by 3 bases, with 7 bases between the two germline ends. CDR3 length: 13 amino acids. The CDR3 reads CASSDTGDTEAFF. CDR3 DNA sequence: TGTGCCAGCAGTGACACCGGGGACACTGAAGCTTTCTTT.

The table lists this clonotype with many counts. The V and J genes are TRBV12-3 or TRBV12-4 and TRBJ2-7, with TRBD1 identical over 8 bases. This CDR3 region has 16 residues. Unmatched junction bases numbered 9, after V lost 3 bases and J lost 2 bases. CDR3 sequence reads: CASSFRVLGQAYEQYF. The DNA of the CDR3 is TGTGCCAGCAGTTTCCGGGTTTTGGGACAGGCCTACGAGCAGTACTTC.

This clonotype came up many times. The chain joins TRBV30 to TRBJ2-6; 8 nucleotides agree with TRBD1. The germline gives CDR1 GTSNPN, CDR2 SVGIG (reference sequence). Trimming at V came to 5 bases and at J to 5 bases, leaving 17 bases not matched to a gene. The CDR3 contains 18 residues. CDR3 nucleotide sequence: TGTGCCTGGGCCCGAACGAGGACAGGGATTTGGCGGGCCAACGTCCTGACTTTC. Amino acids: CAWARTRTGIWRANVLTF.

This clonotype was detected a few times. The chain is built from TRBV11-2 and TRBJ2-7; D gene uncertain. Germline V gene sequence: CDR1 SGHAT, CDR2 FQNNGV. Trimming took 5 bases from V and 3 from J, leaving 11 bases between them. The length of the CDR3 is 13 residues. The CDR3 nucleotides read TGTGCCAGCAGCCCTCTCCCGTACTACGAGCAGTACTTC. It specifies CASSPLPYYEQYF.

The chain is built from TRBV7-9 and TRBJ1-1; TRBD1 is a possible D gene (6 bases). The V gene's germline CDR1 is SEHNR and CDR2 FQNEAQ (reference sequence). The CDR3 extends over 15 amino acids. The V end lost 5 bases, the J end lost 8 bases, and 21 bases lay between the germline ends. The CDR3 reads CASSPEGGRTLEAFF. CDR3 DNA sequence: TGTGCCAGCAGCCCAGAGGGGGGTAGGACACTCGAAGCTTTCTTT.

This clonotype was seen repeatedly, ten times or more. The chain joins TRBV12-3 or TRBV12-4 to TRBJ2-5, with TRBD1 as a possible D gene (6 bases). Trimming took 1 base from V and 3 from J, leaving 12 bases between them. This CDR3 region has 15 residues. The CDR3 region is CASSLGRGFEETQYF. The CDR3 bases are TGTGCCAGCAGTTTAGGCAGGGGATTTGAAGAGACCCAGTACTTC.

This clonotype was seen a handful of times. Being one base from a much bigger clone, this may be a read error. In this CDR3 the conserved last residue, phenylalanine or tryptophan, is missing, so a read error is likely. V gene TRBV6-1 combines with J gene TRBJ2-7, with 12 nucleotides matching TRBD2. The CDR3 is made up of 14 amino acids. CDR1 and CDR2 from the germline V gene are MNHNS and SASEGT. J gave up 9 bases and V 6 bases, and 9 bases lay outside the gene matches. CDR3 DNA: TGTGCCAGCAGGAGGACTAGCGGGACCTCCGGGCAGTACCTC. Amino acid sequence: CASRRTSGTSGQYL.

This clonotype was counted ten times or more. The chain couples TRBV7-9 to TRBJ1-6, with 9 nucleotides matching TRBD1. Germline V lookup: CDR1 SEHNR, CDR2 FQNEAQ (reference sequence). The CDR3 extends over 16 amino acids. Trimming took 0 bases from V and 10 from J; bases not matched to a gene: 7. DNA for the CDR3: TGTGCCAGCAGCTTAGCCTCGGGACAGGGAGAATCACCCCTCCACTTT. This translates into CASSLASGQGESPLHF. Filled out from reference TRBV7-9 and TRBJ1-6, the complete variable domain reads DTGVSQNPRHKITKRGQNVTFRCDPISEHNRLYWYRQTLGQGPEFLTYFQNEAQLEKSRLLSDRFSAERPKGSFSTLEIQRTEQGDSAMYLCASSLASGQGESPLHFGNGTRLTVT.

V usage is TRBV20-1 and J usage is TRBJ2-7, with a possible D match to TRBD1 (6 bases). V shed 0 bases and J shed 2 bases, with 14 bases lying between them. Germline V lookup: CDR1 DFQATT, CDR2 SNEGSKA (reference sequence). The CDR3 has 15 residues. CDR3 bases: TGCAGTGCTAGAGAAGGACAGAGGAAGACCTACGAGCAGTACTTC. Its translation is CSAREGQRKTYEQYF.

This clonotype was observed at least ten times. The CDR3 spells CASSPLPYGYTF. The CDR3 DNA reads as TGTGCCAGCAGCCCTCTTCCCTATGGCTACACCTTC. V gene TRBV6-2 or TRBV6-3 combines with J gene TRBJ1-2; D gene ambiguous. Germline CDR1 reads MNHEY; CDR2 reads SVGEGT. The germline V and J ends were trimmed by 6 bases and 4 bases, with 9 bases remaining between them. The length of the CDR3 is 12 residues.